What follows describes a single TCR beta chain. This entry is derived from a study of cytomegalovirus exposure and HLA in healthy donors. Both 60 Vbeta primers and 13 Jbeta primers went into the PCR. TCRdb's table, derived via immunoSEQ multiplex PCR, lists solely in-frame clones and lacks some. This listing includes some 200,000 clones. Nominally healthy donors were sampled, though unrecorded immune exposures were likely. The CDR3 consists of 19 residues. The germline CDR1 and CDR2 sequences are MGHRA and YSYEKL. Germline trimming cut 2 bases from V and 4 bases from J; bases unmatched to any gene: 17.

Sequenced input: PBMCs. This sequence was found in a woman younger than 30 in good health and CMV-seropositive. The gene calls are TRBV4-1 and TRBJ1-2; 9 bases are a match to TRBD1. CDR3 sequence (DNA): TGCGCCAGCAGCCAAACCCGGGACAGGGCCCCGGGGGTAGGCTATGGCTACACCTTC. It translates to CASSQTRDRAPGVGYGYTF.